Presented here are 9 T cell receptor beta chains from one specimen sequenced in a study of blood T cell repertoires in COVID-19. Libraries were prepared by immunoSEQ multiplex PCR; TCRdb keeps only in-frame clonotypes and omits some of them. This table has 60,000 to 65,000 clones, approximately 80% appearing once. The source material was peripheral blood. The receptors stem from a man in his sixties with COVID-19, enrolled during active disease.

This clone was seen a few times. The CDR3 nucleotides read TGTGCCAGCAGCTCCCCTCGAGAGATCCAAGAGACCCAGTACTTC. Amino acid sequence: CASSSPREIQETQYF. V gene TRBV11-3 combines with J gene TRBJ2-5; no definite D call. The CDR3 loop spans 15 amino acids. Germline lookup yields CDR1 SGHNT and CDR2 YENEEA. The V end lost 4 bases, the J end lost 1 base, and 13 bases lay between the germline ends.

A single count supports this clone. The CDR3 nucleotides are TGCGCCAGCAAAGCAGGGGGGTCCTACGAGCAGTACTTC. This sequence encodes CASKAGGSYEQYF. The genes are TRBV10-1 and TRBJ2-7, with D possibly TRBD1 on 7 matching bases. Germline CDR1 reads WNHNN; CDR2 reads SYGVQD (reference sequence). This CDR3 spans 13 amino acids. Trimming took off 7 bases at V and 1 base at J, with 11 bases between the two ends.

The chain links TRBV6-5 to TRBJ1-1; 8 positions match TRBD1. V lost 8 bases, J lost 6 bases, and 8 bases stayed unmatched. The CDR3 length is 13 residues. CDR1 is MNHEY and CDR2 is SVGAGI in the germline V gene. CDR3 DNA sequence: TGTGCCAGCGTCAGGGGGCAAGGTTCTGAAGCTTTCTTT. Translated: CASVRGQGSEAFF.

This chain uses TRBV5-4 with TRBJ1-5; TRBD1 is a possible D gene (5 bases). The CDR3 is 13 residues long. Deletions cut 4 bases from V and 5 bases from J, with 10 bases between. CDR1 SGHNT and CDR2 YYREEE come from the germline V gene (reference sequence). As DNA, the CDR3 is TGTGCCAGCAGCCGCGGGGGTGATCAGCCCCAGCATTTT. Protein sequence: CASSRGGDQPQHF. Full variable domain (remainder filled in from reference TRBV5-4 and TRBJ1-5): ETGVTQSPTHLIKTRGQQVTLRCSSQSGHNTVSWYQQALGQGPQFIFQYYREEENGRGNFPPRFSGLQFPNYSSELNVNALELDDSALYLCASSRGGDQPQHFGDGTRLSIL.

The chain has TRBV25-1 and TRBJ2-2; 11 bases are shared with TRBD1. J gave up 5 bases and V 10 bases, and 3 bases lay outside the gene matches. This CDR3 spans 13 amino acids. Per the germline V gene, CDR1 is MGHDK and CDR2 is SYGVNS. DNA for the CDR3: TGTGCCACGGGGACAGGGGGAACCGGGGAGCTGTTTTTT. Amino acid sequence: CATGTGGTGELFF.

This clone has more than one count but fewer than ten. The CDR3 region is CASSLQGNQPQHF. For the CDR3, the DNA is TGTGCCAGCAGTTTACAGGGAAATCAGCCCCAGCATTTT. The rearrangement joins TRBV2 to TRBJ1-5; possibly TRBD1 for D (6 bases). The CDR3 consists of 13 residues. V lost 5 bases, J lost 4 bases, and 9 bases lay in between. In germline, CDR1 is SNHLY, CDR2 FYNNEI.

This rearrangement joins TRBV2 to TRBJ2-7, with 10 bases fitting TRBD1. The trim removed 6 bases at V and 5 bases at J, leaving 7 bases unmatched. The CDR3 runs 14 residues. Germline V lookup: CDR1 SNHLY, CDR2 FYNNEI. The CDR3 sequence is CASRGTGVRNEQYF. The CDR3 DNA follows: TGTGCCAGCAGAGGGACAGGGGTCCGGAACGAGCAGTACTTC.

J is TRBJ1-2 and V is TRBV30; D is undetermined. Germline assignment: CDR1 GTSNPN and CDR2 SVGIG (reference sequence). CDR3 size: 15 residues. Trimming shortened V by 2 bases and J by 4 bases, and 17 bases separated the two germline ends. The CDR3 DNA reads as TGTGCCTGGAGTCCCACCAGGTCGCCCCTCTATGGCTACACCTTC. Its translation: CAWSPTRSPLYGYTF.

The genes are TRBV24-1 and TRBJ2-3; 11 nucleotides match TRBD2. V was clipped by 0 bases and J by 6 bases; unmatched bases: 10. CDR1 and CDR2 (germline): KGHDR, SFDVKD. This CDR3 region has 18 residues. CDR3 protein: CATSDLQGLAGGSDTQYF. CDR3 sequence (DNA): TGTGCCACCAGTGATTTGCAGGGGCTAGCGGGGGGTTCTGATACGCAGTATTTT.